The T cell receptor beta chain described here comes from a study of blood T cell repertoires in COVID-19 (TCRdb year 2020). General notes on the study: The collaborator samples originated in the United States, Italy and Spain and spanned the acute and convalescent phases of COVID-19. The prospective study material was composed of cDNA or gDNA derived from T cells, B-cell-depleted T cells, or PBMCs. A de-identified subject ID, COVID-19 status, age in years and sex were almost always included in the sample metadata. The repertoires were released in a freely available public database meant as a resource for research on the immune response to SARS-CoV-2. Where available, HLA class I and class II types were taken from metadata supplied by the sample provider and were not determined by assay-based typing. Subjects who had been exposed to COVID-19, were actively infected with it, or had recovered from it provided the deeply sampled blood TCRbeta repertoires that made up the dataset. The samples were drawn from two sources: the first 160 participants of the ongoing ImmuneRACE study, and over 950 subjects contributed by 6 global collaborators. On the study overall, not on this receptor specifically: Clinical and demographic metadata were provided uncurated, with the amount varying by source and participant.

About this clone itself: Which antigen it targets is not known. No base quality values were provided; no much bigger clone lies one nucleotide off.

Enrolling through a virtual design, the prospective study's participants ranged in age from about 18 to 89 years and lived across 24 United States geographic areas. In the prospective study, participants were assigned to cohorts based on the clinical history participants reported in a screening survey and a study questionnaire. ImmuneRACE Cohort 3 recovered participants were defined by two consecutive negative NP/OP PCR tests, healthcare professional clearance, or symptom resolution. Each participant in the prospective study had whole blood, serum and a nasopharyngeal or oropharyngeal swab collected by mobile phlebotomists. Prospective study participants could optionally give additional blood draws and questionnaires over an approximately two-month period. Before DNA extraction, prospective study blood samples were shipped either frozen or at room temperature. Germline trimming amounts to 3 bases on V and 0 bases on J, with 8 as the count of junction bases outside the gene matches. The CDR3 runs 18 amino acids, cysteine and phenylalanine included. This entry keeps only the CDR3 DNA: 54 bases, framed from base 1. The germline V gene (reference sequence) specifies LNHDA as CDR1 and SQIVND as CDR2.

The immunoSEQ Assay, a bias-controlled multiplex PCR, was used to amplify TCRbeta CDR3 regions from genomic DNA. The paper's data handling went like this. The number of nucleated cells in each sample was estimated by amplification of reference gene primers within the assay. To quantify the absolute abundance of each unique TCRbeta CDR3 rearrangement, sequence reads were collapsed and filtered. Productive Simpson clonality was computed per sample as the square root of Simpson's diversity index over productive rearrangements. TCRdb took over this immuneACCESS table, retaining in-frame rearrangements with V and J assigned. Such tables are incomplete; in checked studies, under half of the missing clones stem from an unresolved V gene, and the remainder is unexplained. For V, J and clone size, that table is used; D and trimming come from the DNA. The sample includes 250,000 to 350,000 clones, with over 80% observed a single time. The ten largest clones represent about 9.8% of the sample.

This receptor chain uses TRBV19 and TRBJ1-5, with TRBD1 identical over 10 junction bases. The material sequenced was PBMCs or T cells enriched from blood (not recorded which). The sequence was collected from a woman aged 18-29 years who had recovered from COVID-19. The DNA is TGTGCCAGTAGTATTAAGGGGACAGGGGCCCTTAGCAATCAGCCCCAGCATTTT. Its protein is CASSIKGTGALSNQPQHF.